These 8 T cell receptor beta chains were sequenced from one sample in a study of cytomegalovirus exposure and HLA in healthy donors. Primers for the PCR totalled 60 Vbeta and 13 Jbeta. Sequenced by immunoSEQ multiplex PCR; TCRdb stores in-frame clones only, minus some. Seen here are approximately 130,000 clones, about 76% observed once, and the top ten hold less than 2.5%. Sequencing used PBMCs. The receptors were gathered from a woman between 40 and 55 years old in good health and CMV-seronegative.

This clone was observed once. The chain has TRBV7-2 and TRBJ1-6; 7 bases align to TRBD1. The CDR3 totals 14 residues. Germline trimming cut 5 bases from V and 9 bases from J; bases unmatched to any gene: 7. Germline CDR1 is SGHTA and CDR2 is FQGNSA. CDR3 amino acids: CASSPGQAFSPLHF. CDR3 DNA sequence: TGTGCCAGCAGCCCCGGACAGGCATTTTCACCCCTCCACTTT.

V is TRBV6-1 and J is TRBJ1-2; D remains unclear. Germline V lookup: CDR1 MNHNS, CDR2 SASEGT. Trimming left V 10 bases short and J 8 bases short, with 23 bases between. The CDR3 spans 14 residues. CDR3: CATKTAGSLQGYTF. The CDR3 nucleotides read TGTGCCACCAAAACTGCCGGGAGTCTTCAAGGCTACACCTTC.

CDR3 nucleotide sequence: TGTGCCAGCAGTCCCTCACGGACAGGGAGTCAGCCCCAGCATTTT. Protein: CASSPSRTGSQPQHF. The chain is built from TRBV28 and TRBJ1-5; 8 bases line up with TRBD1. CDR1 MDHEN and CDR2 SYDVKM come from the germline V gene. The CDR3 has 15 residues. Germline trimming cut 5 bases from V and 6 bases from J; bases unmatched to any gene: 9.

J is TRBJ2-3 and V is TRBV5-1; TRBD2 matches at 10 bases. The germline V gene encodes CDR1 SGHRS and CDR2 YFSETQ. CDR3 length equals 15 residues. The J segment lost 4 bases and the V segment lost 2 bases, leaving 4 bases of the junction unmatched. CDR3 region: CASSFSSGGADTQYF. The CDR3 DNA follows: TGCGCCAGCAGCTTTTCTAGCGGGGGCGCAGATACGCAGTATTTT.

In DNA, the CDR3 is TGTGCCAGCAGCTTATATTACGACAGGGTTATGTACGAGCAGTACTTC. Translation: CASSLYYDRVMYEQYF. The J gene is TRBJ2-7, the V gene TRBV7-2; 7 bases line up with TRBD1. V dropped 2 bases and J dropped 4; count of bases not matched to a gene: 11. The length of the CDR3 is 16 residues. CDR1 and CDR2 (germline): SGHTA, FQGNSA.

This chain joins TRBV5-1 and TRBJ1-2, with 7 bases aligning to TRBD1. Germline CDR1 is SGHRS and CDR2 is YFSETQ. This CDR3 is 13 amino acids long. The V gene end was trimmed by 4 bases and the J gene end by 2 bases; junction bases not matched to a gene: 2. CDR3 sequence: CASSRDRNYGYTF. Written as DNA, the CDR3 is TGCGCCAGCAGCCGGGACAGAAACTATGGCTACACCTTC.

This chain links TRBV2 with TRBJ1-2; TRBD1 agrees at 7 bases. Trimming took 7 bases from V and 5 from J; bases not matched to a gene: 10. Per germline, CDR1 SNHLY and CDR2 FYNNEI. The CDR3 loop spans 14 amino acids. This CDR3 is CASIANRGDYGYTF. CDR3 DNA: TGTGCCAGCATAGCTAACAGGGGAGATTATGGCTACACCTTC.

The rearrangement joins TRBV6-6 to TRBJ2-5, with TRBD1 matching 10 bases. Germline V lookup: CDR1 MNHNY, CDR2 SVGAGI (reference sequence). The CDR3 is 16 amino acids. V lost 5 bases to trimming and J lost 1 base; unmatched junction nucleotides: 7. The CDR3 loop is CASSQARQGAQETQYF. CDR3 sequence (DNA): TGTGCCAGCAGTCAGGCCCGACAGGGGGCCCAAGAGACCCAGTACTTC.